The next 20 T cell receptor beta chains were all read from a single sample in a study of T cell responses to AZD1222 COVID-19 vaccine. Assay: immunoSEQ multiplex PCR; the TCRdb copy retains only in-frame clones and omits some. The data show fewer than 80,000 clones, around 88% seen once. Material: peripheral blood, obtained 28 days after the second dose of the MenACWY control vaccine. Every receptor here comes from an adult who received the MenACWY meningococcal vaccine as a control.

With regard to this clone: At one end the junction does not follow the germline gene, possibly because of a read error. The chain carries TRBV27 and TRBJ1-2; D remains ambiguous. CDR1 is MNHEY and CDR2 is SMNVEV in the germline V gene (reference sequence). The CDR3 has 17 residues. The CDR3 loop reads CASSISTAYSVNYGYTF. CDR3 sequence (DNA): TGTGCCAGCAGTATATCGACGGCCTATTCCGTAAACTATGGCTACACCTTC.

The chain recombines TRBV19 with TRBJ2-7; D might be TRBD1 (5 bases). V dropped 5 bases and J dropped 6 bases, with 14 bases sitting between them. The germline CDR1 and CDR2 sequences are LNHDA and SQIVND (reference sequence). The CDR3 covers 13 residues. The CDR3 loop reads CASSGQGKGEQYF. The DNA for the CDR3 is TGTGCCAGTAGTGGTCAGGGAAAGGGCGAGCAGTACTTC.

The CDR3 sequence: CASRQDRRTDTQYF. CDR3 coding DNA: TGTGCCAGCAGACAGGACAGACGCACAGATACGCAGTATTTT. V and J are TRBV2 and TRBJ2-3, with TRBD1 as a possible D gene (6 bases). CDR1 is SNHLY, CDR2 FYNNEI, per germline. V was pared by 6 bases and J by 1 base, with 11 bases between. The CDR3 contains 14 residues.

This clone appeared once. CDR3 protein: CASSLAGGKRTGELFF. DNA for the CDR3: TGTGCCAGCAGTCTGGCGGGGGGTAAAAGAACCGGGGAGCTGTTTTTT. This chain links TRBV6-2 or TRBV6-3 with TRBJ2-2, with TRBD2 matching 8 bases. V shed 5 bases, J shed 5 bases, and the junction held 10 bases outside the gene matches. The CDR3 contains 16 residues. Per germline, CDR1 MNHEY and CDR2 SVGEGT.

V is TRBV29-1 and J is TRBJ2-5; the D call may be TRBD1 or TRBD2 (6 bases each). The ends were cut back, 7 bases at V and 5 bases at J, with 17 bases in the middle. The length of the CDR3 is 13 residues. The germline V gene has CDR1 SQVTM and CDR2 ANQGSEA. CDR3 bases: TGCAGCGGGGGGGCAGGGAGGTTGGAGACCCAGTACTTC. This gives the protein CSGGAGRLETQYF. Looking up the rest from reference TRBV29-1 and TRBJ2-5 gives the full variable domain: SAVISQKPSRDICQRGTSLTIQCQVDSQVTMMFWYRQQPGQSLTLIATANQGSEATYESGFVIDKFPISRPNLTFSTLTVSNMSPEDSSIYLCSGGAGRLETQYFGPGTRLLVL.

The chain couples TRBV6-1 to TRBJ2-5; D remains unclear. Trimming left V 1 base short and J 7 bases short, with 4 bases between. The CDR3 length is 11 residues. The germline V gene has CDR1 MNHNS and CDR2 SASEGT. CDR3 loop: CASSEEGTQYF. CDR3 nucleotide sequence: TGTGCCAGCAGTGAAGAGGGGACCCAGTACTTC.

This clone was counted a few times. The chain links TRBV2 to TRBJ1-1, with 9 bases matching TRBD1. Trimming at V came to 5 bases and at J to 4 bases, leaving 5 bases not matched to a gene. Germline V lookup: CDR1 SNHLY, CDR2 FYNNEI. The CDR3 length is 14 residues. The CDR3 bases are TGTGCCAGCAGTCCCCGGACAGGGGCCACTGAAGCTTTCTTT. Protein: CASSPRTGATEAFF.

This rearrangement joins TRBV10-3 to TRBJ1-6; no firm D call. The CDR3 covers 12 residues. V lost 0 bases and J lost 12, with 6 bases in between. CDR1 is ENHRY and CDR2 is SYGVKD in the germline V gene. Written as DNA, the CDR3 is TGTGCCATCAGTGAGTCTACGGAACCCCTCCACTTT. Translating it yields CAISESTEPLHF.

The rearrangement uses TRBV5-8 and TRBJ2-7; D is possibly TRBD2 (7 bases). CDR1 is SGHTS and CDR2 is YDEGEE in the germline V gene. V lost 0 bases and J lost 4, with 11 bases in between. The CDR3 runs 14 residues. The CDR3, as DNA: TGTGCCAGCAGCTTGGGAGGGGGGGTATACGAGCAGTACTTC. Encoded protein: CASSLGGGVYEQYF. Full variable domain (remainder filled in from reference TRBV5-8 and TRBJ2-7): EAGVTQSPTHLIKTRGQQATLRCSPISGHTSVYWYQQALGLGLQFLLWYDEGEERNRGNFPPRFSGRQFPNYSSELNVNALELEDSALYLCASSLGGGVYEQYFGPGTRLTVT.

In DNA form, the CDR3 reads TGTGCCAGCAGTGAACACAGAATGAACACTGAAGCTTTCTTT. Translation: CASSEHRMNTEAFF. The J gene is TRBJ1-1, the V gene TRBV2; no clear D gene. Germline CDR1 reads SNHLY; CDR2 reads FYNNEI. The CDR3 runs to 14 residues. V lost 2 bases to trimming and J lost 0 bases, with 7 bases between them.

In nucleotides, the CDR3 is TGTGCCAGTAGTAAAACAGGGGGCCAGAGCAATCAGCCCCAGCATTTT. Translating gives CASSKTGGQSNQPQHF. V usage is TRBV19 and J usage is TRBJ1-5, with 9 bases aligning to TRBD1. The V segment lost 4 bases and the J segment 1 base; nucleotides outside the gene matches: 5. The CDR3 sequence is 16 residues long. The germline gives CDR1 LNHDA, CDR2 SQIVND (reference sequence).

The chain combines TRBV30 with TRBJ2-5; D gene uncertain. Germline V gene data show CDR1 as GTSNPN and CDR2 as SVGIG (reference sequence). The CDR3 length is 13 residues. With 2 bases removed from V and 3 bases from J, the gap between germline ends came to 10 bases. The CDR3 DNA reads as TGTGCCTGGAGTCTAGTAGGGAAAGAGACCCAGTACTTC. Encoded protein: CAWSLVGKETQYF.

The gene calls are TRBV18 and TRBJ2-7; D tentatively fits TRBD1 or TRBD2 (5 bases each). There are 15 residues in the CDR3. Germline loops: CDR1 KGHSH, CDR2 LQKENI. Deletions cut 3 bases from V and 0 bases from J, with 12 bases between. This CDR3 reads CASSPGAPTSYEQYF. CDR3 in DNA: TGTGCCAGCTCACCCGGGGCCCCTACCTCCTACGAGCAGTACTTC.

The genes are TRBV5-1 and TRBJ1-2; TRBD1 matches 8 bases. Germline CDR1 reads SGHRS; CDR2 reads YFSETQ. J was trimmed by 3 bases and V by 4 bases; bases with no gene match: 2. This CDR3 spans 13 amino acids. CDR3 coding DNA: TGCGCCAGCAGCGAGACAGGGGACTATGGCTACACCTTC. Translation: CASSETGDYGYTF.

This chain links TRBV19 with TRBJ1-5; the match to TRBD1 covers 8 bases. V trimming: 6 bases; J trimming: 3 bases; junction bases outside the gene matches: 10. The CDR3 covers 16 residues. Germline CDR1 and CDR2: LNHDA and SQIVND (reference sequence). DNA of the CDR3: TGTGCCAGTAGCCGAACCGGGACAGGCGCCAATCAGCCCCAGCATTTT. Translated: CASSRTGTGANQPQHF.

V is TRBV29-1 and J is TRBJ1-5; perhaps TRBD1 as D (5 bases). Trimming left V 6 bases short and J 3 bases short, with 12 bases between. This CDR3 has 13 amino acids. Germline CDR1 and CDR2: SQVTM and ANQGSEA. The CDR3 here is CSVAQGDNQPQHF. The CDR3 DNA reads TGCAGCGTGGCCCAGGGAGACAATCAGCCCCAGCATTTT.

The rearrangement links TRBV29-1 to TRBJ2-1, with 11 bases aligning to TRBD2. J gave up 8 bases and V 3 bases, and 9 bases lay outside the gene matches. Germline V gives CDR1 SQVTM, CDR2 ANQGSEA. The CDR3 contains 15 residues. The CDR3 region has the DNA TGCAGCGTTGACGGGCTTAGCGGGGGGGATCATGAGCAGTTCTTC. This codes for CSVDGLSGGDHEQFF.

V usage is TRBV6-5 and J usage is TRBJ1-5; D remains ambiguous. Germline CDR1 reads MNHEY; CDR2 reads SVGAGI. Between the trimmed V and J ends, which lost 5 bases and 5 bases, there was a span of 10 bases. This CDR3 contains 13 residues. This CDR3 is CASSPTADQPQHF. The CDR3 region has the DNA TGTGCCAGCAGTCCTACAGCGGATCAGCCCCAGCATTTT.

The rearrangement uses TRBV5-1 and TRBJ2-1, with TRBD2 as a possible D gene (7 bases). The CDR3 has 17 amino acids. CDR1 and CDR2 from the germline V gene are SGHRS and YFSETQ. Deletions cut 0 bases from V and 3 bases from J, with 16 bases between. CDR3 sequence reads: CASSLAPGGGGYNEQFF. The CDR3 DNA reads as TGCGCCAGCAGCTTGGCCCCGGGGGGCGGGGGCTACAATGAGCAGTTCTTC.

The chain couples TRBV3-1 (or the pseudogene TRBV3-2) to TRBJ2-6; no firm D call. Germline loops: CDR1 LGHDT, CDR2 YNNKEL (reference sequence). There are 16 residues in the CDR3. Trimming took off 6 bases at V and 1 base at J, with 13 bases between the two ends. The CDR3, as DNA: TGTGCCAGCAGTCGGACGGCCAATTCTGGGGCCAACGTCCTGACTTTC. Translated, it gives CASSRTANSGANVLTF.